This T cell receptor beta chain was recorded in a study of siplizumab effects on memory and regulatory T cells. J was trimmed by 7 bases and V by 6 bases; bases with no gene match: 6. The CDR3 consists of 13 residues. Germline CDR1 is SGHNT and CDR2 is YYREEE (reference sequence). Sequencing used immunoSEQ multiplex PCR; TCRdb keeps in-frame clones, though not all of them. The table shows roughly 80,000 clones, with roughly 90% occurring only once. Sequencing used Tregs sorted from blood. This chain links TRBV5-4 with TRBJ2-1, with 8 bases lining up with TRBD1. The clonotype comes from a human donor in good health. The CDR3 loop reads CASNPTGVNEQFF. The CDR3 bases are TGTGCCAGCAACCCGACAGGGGTTAATGAGCAGTTCTTC.